What follows describes a single T cell receptor beta chain. This record belongs to a study of shared clonotypes between healthy human individuals. Template amounts of about 270 ng DNA, some 30,000 T cell genomes, were employed in unsorted PBMC replicate PCRs. Generated by immunoSEQ multiplex PCR, the TCRdb table keeps only in-frame clones and is missing some. The data hold about 480,000 clones, with roughly 79% observed a single time. V was clipped by 6 bases and J by 1 base; unmatched bases: 4. This CDR3 has 14 residues. The germline V gene encodes CDR1 LNHDA and CDR2 SQIVND (reference sequence). V is TRBV19 and J is TRBJ2-5; 8 positions agree with TRBD1. Sequencing input: PBMCs. This TCR was recovered from a middle-aged woman in good health. Some clones in this sample may be carry-over from other donors' samples. The CDR3 loop is CASRKTGVQETQYF. For the CDR3, the DNA is TGTGCCAGTAGGAAGACAGGGGTCCAAGAGACCCAGTACTTC.